This T cell receptor beta chain was captured by sequencing in a study of T cells in localized non-small cell lung cancer. This table comes from immunoSEQ multiplex PCR, and its TCRdb copy is limited to in-frame clones, with some not included. The data show under 55,000 clones, roughly nine tenths seen once. On this clone: Its specificity is unknown. A read error may produce the germline difference seen at one junction end.

Germline CDR1 is SGHAT and CDR2 is FQNNGV. This CDR3 comprises 15 residues. Regarding the study as a whole: Uninvolved adjacent lung had higher T cell clonality than tumor and all other tissues. Adjacent lung tissue had a median 57 of the top 100 clones found in the tumor.

This TCR was sampled from a woman aged 40-69 years with stage II lung adenocarcinoma. The genes are TRBV11-2 and TRBJ2-3; either TRBD1 or TRBD2 may supply D (6 bases each). The sample in question was PBMCs, obtained before any cancer treatment. CDR3 sequence: CASSLFNAGSSNRDF. The CDR3 DNA reads as TGTGCCAGCAGCTTATTTAATGCGGGGAGCAGCAACAGGGATTTT.